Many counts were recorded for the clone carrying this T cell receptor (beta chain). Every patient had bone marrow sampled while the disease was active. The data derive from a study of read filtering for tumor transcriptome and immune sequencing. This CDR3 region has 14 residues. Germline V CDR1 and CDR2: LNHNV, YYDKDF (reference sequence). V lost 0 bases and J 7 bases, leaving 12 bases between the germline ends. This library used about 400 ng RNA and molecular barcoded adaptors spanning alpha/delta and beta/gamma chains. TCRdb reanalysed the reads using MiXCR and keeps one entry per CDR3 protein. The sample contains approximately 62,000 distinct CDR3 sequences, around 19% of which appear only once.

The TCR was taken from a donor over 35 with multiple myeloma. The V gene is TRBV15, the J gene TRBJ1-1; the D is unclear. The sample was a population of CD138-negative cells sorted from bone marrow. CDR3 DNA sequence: TGTGCCACCAGCAGAGATGAAGGTGGAGGTGAAGCTTTCTTT. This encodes CATSRDEGGGEAFF.